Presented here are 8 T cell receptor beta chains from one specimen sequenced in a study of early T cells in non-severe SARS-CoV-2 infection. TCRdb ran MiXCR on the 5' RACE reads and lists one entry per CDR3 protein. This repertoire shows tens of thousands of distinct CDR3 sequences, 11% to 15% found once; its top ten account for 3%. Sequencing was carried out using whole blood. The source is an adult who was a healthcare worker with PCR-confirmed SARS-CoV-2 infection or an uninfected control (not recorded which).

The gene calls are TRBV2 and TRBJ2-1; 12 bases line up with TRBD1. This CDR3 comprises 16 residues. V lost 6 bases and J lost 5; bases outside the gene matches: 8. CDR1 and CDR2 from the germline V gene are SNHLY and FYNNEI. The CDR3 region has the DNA TGTGCCAGCAGCCTCCTCCGGGACAGGGGGCACAATGAGCAGTTCTTC. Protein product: CASSLLRDRGHNEQFF.

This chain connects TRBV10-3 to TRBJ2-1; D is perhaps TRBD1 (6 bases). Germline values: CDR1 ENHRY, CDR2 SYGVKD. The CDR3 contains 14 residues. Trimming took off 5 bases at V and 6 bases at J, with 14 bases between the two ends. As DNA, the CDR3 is TGTGCCATCAGTAGGGGGTACAACGGCAATGAGCAGTTCTTC. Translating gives CAISRGYNGNEQFF.

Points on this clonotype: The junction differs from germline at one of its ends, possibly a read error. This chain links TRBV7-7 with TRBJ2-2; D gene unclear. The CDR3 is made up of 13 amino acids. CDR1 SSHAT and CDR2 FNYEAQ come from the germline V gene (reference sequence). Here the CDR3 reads CASSRPGTGELFF. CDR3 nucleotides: TGTGCTAGCAGCCGACCCGGCACCGGGGAGCTGTTTTTT.

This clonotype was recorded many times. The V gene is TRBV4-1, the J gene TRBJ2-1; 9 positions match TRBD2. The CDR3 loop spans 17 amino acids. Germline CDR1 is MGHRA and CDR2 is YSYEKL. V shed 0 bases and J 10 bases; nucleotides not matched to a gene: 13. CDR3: CASSQDPRREGHREQFF. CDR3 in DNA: TGCGCCAGCAGCCAAGATCCCCGGCGGGAGGGCCATAGGGAGCAGTTCTTC.

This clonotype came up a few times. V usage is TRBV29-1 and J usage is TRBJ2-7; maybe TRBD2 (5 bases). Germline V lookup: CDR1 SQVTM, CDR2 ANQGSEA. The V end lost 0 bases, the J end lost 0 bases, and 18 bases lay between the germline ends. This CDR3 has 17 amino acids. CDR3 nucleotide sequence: TGCAGCGTTGAAGAGAATTGGGGAGAAGGGAACTCCTACGAGCAGTACTTC. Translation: CSVEENWGEGNSYEQYF.

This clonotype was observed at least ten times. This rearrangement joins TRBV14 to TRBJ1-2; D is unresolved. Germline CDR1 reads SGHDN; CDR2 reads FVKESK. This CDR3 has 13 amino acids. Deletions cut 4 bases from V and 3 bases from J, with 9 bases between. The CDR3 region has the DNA TGTGCCAGCAGCCTGGGCGGTCACTATGGCTACACCTTC. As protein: CASSLGGHYGYTF. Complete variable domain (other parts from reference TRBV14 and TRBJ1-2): EAGVTQFPSHSVIEKGQTVTLRCDPISGHDNLYWYRRVMGKEIKFLLHFVKESKQDESGMPNNRFLAERTGGTYSTLKVQPAELEDSGVYFCASSLGGHYGYTFGSGTRLTVV.

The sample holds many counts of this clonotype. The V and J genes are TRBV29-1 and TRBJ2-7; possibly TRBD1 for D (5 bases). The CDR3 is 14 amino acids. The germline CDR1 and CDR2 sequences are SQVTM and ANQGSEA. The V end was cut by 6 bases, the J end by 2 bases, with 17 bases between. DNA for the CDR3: TGCAGCGTACGCTCAGGGTCCCCGACCTACGAGCAGTACTTC. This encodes CSVRSGSPTYEQYF.

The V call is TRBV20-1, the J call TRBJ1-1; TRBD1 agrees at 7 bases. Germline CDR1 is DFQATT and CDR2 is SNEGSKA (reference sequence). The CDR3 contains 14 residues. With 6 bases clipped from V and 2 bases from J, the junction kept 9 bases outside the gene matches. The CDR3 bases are TGCAGTGCGGGGGACAGTAAAATAAACACTGAAGCTTTCTTT. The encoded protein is CSAGDSKINTEAFF.